This T cell receptor beta chain originates from a study of T cells after yellow fever vaccination. The sample holds many counts of this clonotype. Its antigen is unidentified. The germline V gene encodes CDR1 KGHSH and CDR2 LQKENI. V gave up 1 base and J gave up 8 bases, with 13 bases separating them. This CDR3 region has 14 residues. Study conclusions and caveats: Relatively few clonotypes were ones that appeared in both CD4 and CD8 compartments. Post-booster samples contained most primary-vaccination clones (roughly 96% CD4, approximately 88% CD8).

Each CDR3 protein is one row after TCRdb ran MiXCR on the 5' RACE reads. The sample lists about 210,000 distinct CDR3 sequences, approximately 3% occurring once. V and J are TRBV18 and TRBJ2-3; D remains unclear. The sequence was obtained from a man between 18 and 35 years old who received the YFV17D yellow fever vaccine. Sample: CD4+ T cells sorted from PBMCs, taken 10 days after the yellow fever booster vaccination. The CDR3 sequence: CASSPRETSSTQYF. The CDR3 nucleotides are TGTGCCAGCTCACCACGGGAAACTTCGAGTACGCAGTATTTT. The whole variable domain, remainder taken from reference TRBV18 and TRBJ2-3, is NAGVMQNPRHLVRRRGQEARLRCSPMKGHSHVYWYRQLPEEGLKFMVYLQKENIIDESGMPKERFSAEFPKEGPSILRIQQVVRGDSAAYFCASSPRETSSTQYFGPGTRLTVL.